This is a list of T cell receptor beta chains from one sample in a study of blood T cell repertoires in COVID-19. The data were produced by immunoSEQ multiplex PCR, yet TCRdb's version contains in-frame clones alone and is incomplete. This table has some 83,000 clones, around nine tenths appearing once. What was sequenced was peripheral blood. The source is a woman of 80 years or more with active or convalescent COVID-19. Both conserved end residues are part of each CDR3. Fields, in order: clone size, V gene, D gene, J gene, CDR3 DNA, CDR3 protein. D genes are given only for firm matches. For some rows the clone size is stated as once, few or many, or as a class when expanded; others skip it.

>NA|TRBV5-1|TRBD1|TRBJ1-2
TGCGCCAGCAGGGCAGGGGGAGGCTACGATGGCTACACCTTC
CASRAGGGYDGYTF
>NA|TRBV5-1|NA|TRBJ2-3
TGCGCCAGCAGCTCCGGGGTTACGCAGTATTTT
CASSSGVTQYF
>NA|TRBV4-1|TRBD1|TRBJ1-2
TGCGCCAGCAGCCCTCGGGACAGGGCAAACTATGGCTACACCTTC
CASSPRDRANYGYTF
>NA|TRBV10-3|TRBD2|TRBJ2-7
TGTGCCATCAGAGGACTAGCGGGCGAGCAGTACTTC
CAIRGLAGEQYF
>NA|TRBV7-4|TRBD1|TRBJ2-7
TGTGCCAGCATCACAATCCTAACAGGGGGCTACTTCTACGAGCAGTACTTC
CASITILTGGYFYEQYF
>NA|TRBV5-1|NA|TRBJ2-3
TGCGCCAGCAGCGTAGCCCGCGGCACAGATACGCAGTATTTT
CASSVARGTDTQYF
>NA|TRBV28|NA|TRBJ2-3
TGTGCCAGCAGTTTAGGAGCGTTCACAGATACGCAGTATTTT
CASSLGAFTDTQYF
>NA|TRBV7-2|NA|TRBJ2-4
TGTGCCAGCAGCCCCCACGCGGTAAACCAAAACATTCAGTACTTC
CASSPHAVNQNIQYF
>NA|TRBV21-1|NA|TRBJ2-7
TGTGCCAGCAGCTCCTGGAGACTAGCGGTCTTGGAGCAGTACTTC
CASSSWRLAVLEQYF
>NA|TRBV6-5|NA|TRBJ1-6
TGTGCCAGCACCATAGGACTGCTCAATTCACCCCTCCACTTT
CASTIGLLNSPLHF
>NA|TRBV9|NA|TRBJ2-3
TGTGCCAGCAGCGTAGGAGGCTCCTCATACACAGATACGCAGTATTTT
CASSVGGSSYTDTQYF
>NA|TRBV11-2|NA|TRBJ2-3
TGTGCCAGCAGCTTAGGGGGCTCTCGCACAGATACGCAGTATTTT
CASSLGGSRTDTQYF
>NA|TRBV28|NA|TRBJ1-1
TGTGCCAGCAGTTTGGGGGGGCGAATTGGAGCTTTCTTT
CASSLGGRIGAFF
>once|TRBV7-9|TRBD1|TRBJ2-1
TGTGCCAGCAGCTTCGGCGGGACAGGGGGCAACAATGAGCAGTTCTTC
CASSFGGTGGNNEQFF
>NA|TRBV24-1|NA|TRBJ1-2
TGTGCCACCAGTGATCCCCCGGTAGAGGATGGCTACACCTTC
CATSDPPVEDGYTF
>NA|TRBV18|NA|TRBJ2-7
TGTGCCAGCTCACCACAGGGAGCTACACCCTACGAGCAGTACTTC
CASSPQGATPYEQYF
>NA|TRBV10-3|TRBD2|TRBJ2-1
TGTGCCATCAGTGGGTCAACTAGCGGGGGGACCAATGAGCAGTTCTTC
CAISGSTSGGTNEQFF
>NA|TRBV29-1|TRBD2|TRBJ2-1
TGCAGCGTTGCGCCTCTAGCGGGAGGGTCCAATGAGCAGTTCTTC
CSVAPLAGGSNEQFF
>NA|TRBV28|TRBD2|TRBJ2-3
TGTGCCAGCAGCCGCGATGGCGGGGGGGGCACAGATACGCAGTATTTT
CASSRDGGGGTDTQYF
>NA|TRBV7-2|NA|TRBJ2-2
TGTGCCAGCAGCCCGAGCCTCAACACCGGGGAGCTGTTTTTT
CASSPSLNTGELFF
>NA|TRBV12-2|NA|TRBJ2-7
TGTGCAAGTCGCTTATGCTCGGACAGGTCCTCTTCCTACGAGCAGTACTTC
CASRLCSDRSSSYEQYF
>NA|TRBV5-1|TRBD1|TRBJ2-2
TGCGCCAGCAGCAGACAGGGGGAGACCGGGGAGCTGTTTTTT
CASSRQGETGELFF
>NA|TRBV5-1|TRBD1|TRBJ2-2
TGCGCCAGCAGCTTCCGACAGGGTCACACCGGGGAGCTGTTTTTT
CASSFRQGHTGELFF
>NA|TRBV28|NA|TRBJ1-2
TGTGCCAGCAGACAGGGCGGGGGCTTTAACTATGGCTACACCTTC
CASRQGGGFNYGYTF
>NA|TRBV3-1/TRBV3-2|NA|TRBJ1-1
TGTGCCAGCAGCCCAGCAGGGTTGAACACTGAAGCTTTCTTT
CASSPAGLNTEAFF
>NA|TRBV15|TRBD1|TRBJ2-2
TGTGCCACCAGCACGCCGGGACAGGGAAGTACCGGGGAGCTGTTTTTT
CATSTPGQGSTGELFF
>NA|TRBV29-1|NA|TRBJ2-3
TGCAGCGCGACGGGTCTGACCCTCACAGATACGCAGTATTTT
CSATGLTLTDTQYF
>NA|TRBV6-6|NA|TRBJ2-7
TGTGCCAGCGCGGGACAGAGCTCCTACGAGCAGTACTTC
CASAGQSSYEQYF
>NA|TRBV28|NA|TRBJ2-7
TGTGCCAGCAGTTTATGGGCGGGCCCCTACGAGCAGTACTTC
CASSLWAGPYEQYF
>NA|TRBV6-5|NA|TRBJ2-3
TGTGCCAGCAGTTACACGGGGATTAGCACAGATACGCAGTATTTT
CASSYTGISTDTQYF
>once|TRBV27|NA|TRBJ1-1
TGTGCCAGCAGTTTAAACAGGAACACTGAAGCTTTCTTT
CASSLNRNTEAFF
>NA|TRBV2|TRBD2|TRBJ2-5
TGTGCCAGCATTTACGGGGGGGCCGGGGAGACCCAGTACTTC
CASIYGGAGETQYF
>few|TRBV28|NA|TRBJ1-2
TGTGCCAGCAGTTTTCCCCTTTCTGAGGGCAAGGGCTACACCTTC
CASSFPLSEGKGYTF
>NA|TRBV5-1|TRBD1|TRBJ2-3
TGCGCCAGCAGTCCCAGACAGGGAACAGATACGCAGTATTTT
CASSPRQGTDTQYF
>NA|TRBV2|TRBD1|TRBJ1-1
TGTGCCAGCAGTGAAGGAGGAGGGACAGGATTGAACACTGAAGCTTTCTTT
CASSEGGGTGLNTEAFF
>NA|TRBV5-1|TRBD1|TRBJ2-3
TGCGCCAGCAGCTTTCACCTGGACAGGGGTACAGATACGCAGTATTTT
CASSFHLDRGTDTQYF
>NA|TRBV5-5|TRBD2|TRBJ2-2
TGTGCCAGCACCCCGGAAGGGACTAGCCTGACCGGGGAGCTGTTTTTT
CASTPEGTSLTGELFF
>NA|TRBV7-2|TRBD2|TRBJ2-1
TGTGCCAGCAGCAAACCGGGACTAGCCTCGGAGCAGTTCTTC
CASSKPGLASEQFF
>NA|TRBV19|NA|TRBJ2-1
TGTGCCAGTAGTATAGAGCGGGGCTCCTACAATGAGCAGTTCTTC
CASSIERGSYNEQFF
>NA|TRBV9|TRBD1|TRBJ2-1
TGTGCCAGCAGCGTGCAGGGGGCCTCCTACAATGAGCAGTTCTTC
CASSVQGASYNEQFF
>NA|TRBV6-2/TRBV6-3|NA|TRBJ2-7
TGTGCCAGCAGTTACTCGAGTTACGGGGGCGAGCAGTACTTC
CASSYSSYGGEQYF
>many|TRBV27|TRBD1|TRBJ2-7
TGTGCCAGCAGTTTATGGGGACCGGGACAGGGGACCTACGAGCAGTACTTC
CASSLWGPGQGTYEQYF
>NA|TRBV11-2|NA|TRBJ1-6
TGTGCCAGCAGCTTACTACTGAGTAATTCACCCCTCCACTTT
CASSLLLSNSPLHF
>NA|TRBV5-1|NA|TRBJ2-3
TGCGCCAGCAGCTTCAGGGAACGGAGAGGCACAGATACGCAGTATTTT
CASSFRERRGTDTQYF
>NA|TRBV19|TRBD1|TRBJ2-2
TGTGCCAGTAAAAGACAGGGGACCGGGGAGCTGTTTTTT
CASKRQGTGELFF
>NA|TRBV9|NA|TRBJ2-3
TGTGCCAGCAGCGTAGGAGGGAGCGGTAGCACAGATACGCAGTATTTT
CASSVGGSGSTDTQYF